A selection of T cell receptor beta chains follows, all from one sample in a study of blood T cell repertoires in COVID-19. Here immunoSEQ multiplex PCR was the method, and the copy in TCRdb shows in-frame clones only, minus some. The table has roughly 70,000 clones, 80% to 85% seen once; the top ten hold 25% to 30%. The specimen sequenced was peripheral blood. These receptors originate from a human donor in a cohort sampled during active COVID-19. CDR3s include the opening cysteine and the closing phenylalanine or tryptophan. A D gene is named only where the DNA matches it firmly. The size field is filled for only some rows; it gives once, few, many or a size class.

D	V	J	size	DNA	CDR3
NA	TRBV19	TRBJ2-7	few	TGTGCCAGTACCGCGACAGGGACTTACGAGCAGTACTTC	CASTATGTYEQYF
TRBD1	TRBV6-4	TRBJ2-7	NA	TGTGCCAGCAGGCGGCCGCCGACAGGGAACCCCCAAAGGTGCTACGAGCAGTACTTC	CASRRPPTGNPQRCYEQYF
NA	TRBV7-9	TRBJ2-7	NA	TGTGCCAGCAGCTTCTCCAGCTCCTACGAGCAGTACTTC	CASSFSSSYEQYF
NA	TRBV9	TRBJ1-6	NA	TGTGCCAGCAGCGGTAACCGGGACCCAGGGGCCCTCCACTTT	CASSGNRDPGALHF
TRBD2	TRBV5-5	TRBJ2-1	NA	TGTGCCAGCAGCTTGGCCGCGCGGGGGGTAAGAAGTAATGAGCAGTTCTTC	CASSLAARGVRSNEQFF
NA	TRBV10-3	TRBJ1-2	NA	TGTGCCATCAGTGGGTCTGAGGTTCATGGCTACACCTTC	CAISGSEVHGYTF
NA	TRBV7-3	TRBJ1-5	NA	TGTGCCAGCAGCTTAAGACAGCCCGATAGCAATCAGCCCCAGCATTTT	CASSLRQPDSNQPQHF
NA	TRBV5-4	TRBJ2-5	NA	TGTGCCAGCAGCTTAATCGGGACTCAAGAGACCCAGTACTTC	CASSLIGTQETQYF
TRBD2	TRBV13	TRBJ2-5	NA	TGTGCCAGCAGCCCAAGACTAGCGGGGGGGCGGGAGACCCAGTACTTC	CASSPRLAGGRETQYF
NA	TRBV2	TRBJ2-1	NA	TGTGCCAGCAGTGAATTAGCGCGAGAGCAGTTCTTC	CASSELAREQFF
TRBD1	TRBV4-2	TRBJ2-1	NA	TGTGCCAGCAGCCTACGGATACCCGCCGGGACAGAAGGCAATGAGCAGTTCTTC	CASSLRIPAGTEGNEQFF
NA	TRBV20-1	TRBJ1-2	NA	TGCAGTGCGACAGGCCCTAAAGGCTACACCTTC	CSATGPKGYTF
TRBD1	TRBV6-5	TRBJ1-2	few	TGTGCCAGCAGTTACCGGGGACAGGGGGCTGGCTACACCTTC	CASSYRGQGAGYTF
NA	TRBV7-2	TRBJ1-6	NA	TGTGCCAGCAGCTTAGCCAGGGGCGGGTATTCACCCCTCCACTTT	CASSLARGGYSPLHF
NA	TRBV2	TRBJ2-2	NA	TGTGCCAGCAGTGATAGTGCTAACACCGGGGAGCTGTTTTTT	CASSDSANTGELFF
NA	TRBV4-1	TRBJ2-7	NA	TGCGCCAGCAGCCAAGGACTAGTTTATGAGCAGTACTTC	CASSQGLVYEQYF
TRBD2	TRBV7-2	TRBJ2-7	NA	TGTGCCAGCAGCAAATTAGCGGGGGGGACCGAGCAGTACTTC	CASSKLAGGTEQYF
NA	TRBV9	TRBJ1-5	once	TGTGCCAGCAGCGTAGATCCAGGGGGCAATCAGCCCCAGCATTTT	CASSVDPGGNQPQHF
TRBD1	TRBV14	TRBJ2-7	NA	TGTGCCAGCAGCCAAGATTGGGGGGACAGGCCCTACGAGCAGTACTTC	CASSQDWGDRPYEQYF
NA	TRBV12-3/TRBV12-4	TRBJ2-3	NA	TGTGCCAGCAGTTTCAGGGGTGCAGATACGCAGTATTTT	CASSFRGADTQYF
NA	TRBV23-1	TRBJ1-1	NA	TGCGCCAGCAGTCAATGCCACAGGGAAGAAACTGAAGCTTTCTTT	CASSQCHREETEAFF
TRBD1	TRBV3-1/TRBV3-2	TRBJ2-6	NA	TGTGCCAGCAGCCGGTTTTCAGGACAGGGATCTGCCGGGGCCAACGTCCTGACTTTC	CASSRFSGQGSAGANVLTF
NA	TRBV3-1/TRBV3-2	TRBJ1-1	NA	TGTGCCACCGGACAGCGAAGGAACACTGAAGCTTTCTTT	CATGQRRNTEAFF
NA	TRBV18	TRBJ1-1	NA	TGTGCCAGCTCACCAAGGCAGGGGACCCCAGACACTGAAGCTTTCTTT	CASSPRQGTPDTEAFF
TRBD2	TRBV5-6	TRBJ2-3	NA	TGTGCCAGCAGCGCCAGGACTAGCGGGGGAACCGATACGCAGTATTTT	CASSARTSGGTDTQYF
NA	TRBV2	TRBJ2-5	NA	TGTGCCAGCAGTGAACAGGGGACGTACCAAGAGACCCAGTACTTC	CASSEQGTYQETQYF
TRBD1	TRBV6-2/TRBV6-3	TRBJ2-7	few	TGTGCCAGCAGTTACGAAACAGGGGGCTACGAGCAGTACTTC	CASSYETGGYEQYF
TRBD1	TRBV5-6	TRBJ2-6	NA	TGTGCCAGCAGCTCCGGGACAGGGGTATCGAGGCTACACGTCCTGACTTTC	CASSSGTGVSRLHVLTF
TRBD1	TRBV20-1	TRBJ1-2	NA	TGCAGTGCCCCCAGGGGGCGCGGCTACACCTTC	CSAPRGRGYTF
NA	TRBV15	TRBJ1-5	NA	TGTGCCACCAGCAGAGACCCCATTCAGCCCCAGCATTTT	CATSRDPIQPQHF
NA	TRBV23-1	TRBJ1-6	few	TGCGCCAGCAGTCCCCCGGGAGGTAAGTATTCACCCCTCCACTTT	CASSPPGGKYSPLHF
NA	TRBV4-3	TRBJ1-5	NA	TGCGCCAGCAGTTTGGGCCTTTCGGGCAATCAGCCCCAGCATTTT	CASSLGLSGNQPQHF
TRBD2	TRBV7-8	TRBJ2-2	NA	TGTGCCAGCAGCTTTAGCGGGGGGGCCGTGAACACCGGGGAGCTGTTTTTT	CASSFSGGAVNTGELFF
NA	TRBV4-1	TRBJ2-6	many	TGCGCCAGCAGCCAAGGGCAGGCCCTCGCTGGGGCCAACGTCCTGACTTTC	CASSQGQALAGANVLTF
NA	TRBV5-4	TRBJ2-2	NA	TGTGCCAGCAGCGTAGTGAGCACCGGGGAGCTGTTTTTT	CASSVVSTGELFF
TRBD1	TRBV18	TRBJ1-4	NA	TGTGCCAGCTCACTCCGGGACAGCGTTCGTGAAAAACTGTTTTTT	CASSLRDSVREKLFF
TRBD2	TRBV10-3	TRBJ2-3	NA	TGTGCCATCAGTCCGGGGGGGGTAAGCACAGATACGCAGTATTTT	CAISPGGVSTDTQYF
NA	TRBV4-2	TRBJ2-7	NA	TGTGCCAGCAGCCAATCGACTAGGGCCCCTATCGAGCAGTACTTC	CASSQSTRAPIEQYF
TRBD2	TRBV28	TRBJ2-5	many	TGTGCCAGCAGGGGAGCGGGGGGACGGGGAGAGACCCAGTACTTC	CASRGAGGRGETQYF
TRBD2	TRBV5-4	TRBJ2-7	NA	TGTGCCAGCAGACCGGGACTACATCCGGACGAGCAGTACTTC	CASRPGLHPDEQYF
NA	TRBV5-6	TRBJ1-6	few	TGTGCCAGCAGCCATTCAGGGGTGTGGAGTTCACCCCTCCACTTT	CASSHSGVWSSPLHF
TRBD2	TRBV5-1	TRBJ2-7	NA	TGCGCCAGCAGCTTGGATAGTAGAGGCGGGGAGGGGTACTTC	CASSLDSRGGEGYF
TRBD1	TRBV6-5	TRBJ1-2	NA	TGTGCCAGCAGACGGGACAGTTTCTATGGCTACACCTTC	CASRRDSFYGYTF
TRBD2	TRBV7-2	TRBJ2-3	NA	TGTGCCAGCAGCTTAGCACTAGCGGGGGTAGATACGCAGTATTTT	CASSLALAGVDTQYF
TRBD1	TRBV4-1	TRBJ2-3	NA	TGCGCCAGCAGCCAGGTGGGACAGGGGGCCGGAGATACGCAGTATTTT	CASSQVGQGAGDTQYF
TRBD1	TRBV3-1/TRBV3-2	TRBJ2-7	NA	TGTGCCAGCAGCGGGACAGGGGGAAAAGAGCAGTACTTC	CASSGTGGKEQYF
TRBD2	TRBV7-9	TRBJ2-3	once	TGTGCCAGCAGCTTAGCAGCTAGCGGGGGGGGGCAGTATTTT	CASSLAASGGGQYF
TRBD1	TRBV27	TRBJ1-2	NA	TGTGCCAGCAAAACGGGACAGGGGGCATCCAACTATGGCTACACCTTC	CASKTGQGASNYGYTF
TRBD2	TRBV5-4	TRBJ2-1	NA	TGTGCCAGCAGCCGGGAGGCGGGGGGAAACTACAATGAGCAGTTCTTC	CASSREAGGNYNEQFF
NA	TRBV11-3	TRBJ2-1	NA	TGTGCCAGCAGCTTATCGGGTCTCTCCTACAATGAGCAGTTCTTC	CASSLSGLSYNEQFF
NA	TRBV28	TRBJ1-1	NA	TGTGCCAGCAGTTTAAGGACTCTGAGGACTGAAGCTTTCTTT	CASSLRTLRTEAFF
TRBD1	TRBV27	TRBJ2-7	NA	TGTGCCAGCAGTTCCCCTAACAGGGGAAGCTACGAGCAGTACTTC	CASSSPNRGSYEQYF
NA	TRBV3-1/TRBV3-2	TRBJ1-1	NA	TGTGCCAGCAGCCAGGGAACAGGGCCGGGCACTGAAGCTTTCTTT	CASSQGTGPGTEAFF
NA	TRBV6-6	TRBJ1-2	NA	TGTGCCAGCAGTTACAAGAGCAGCAGAGGCTATGGCTACACCTTC	CASSYKSSRGYGYTF
TRBD1	TRBV28	TRBJ1-5	NA	TGTGCCAGCAGTTCTTACAGGGGCGATCAGCCCCAGCATTTT	CASSSYRGDQPQHF
TRBD1	TRBV6-4	TRBJ2-6	NA	TGTGCCAGCAGCCCGGGACAGGGCCTATCTGGGGCCAACGTCCTGACTTTC	CASSPGQGLSGANVLTF
TRBD2	TRBV4-2	TRBJ2-5	NA	TGTGCCAGCAGCCAAGATTGGGGCGGGGGGGCCGGTCGGGAGACCCAGTACTTC	CASSQDWGGGAGRETQYF